This paragraph reports one T cell receptor beta chain. Its antigen is still unknown. J was trimmed by 5 bases and V by 0 bases; bases with no gene match: 15. CDR1 and CDR2 from the germline V gene are MGHRA and YSYEKL. This CDR3 has 20 residues. The PCR ran on 60 Vbeta and 13 Jbeta primers. The table came from immunoSEQ multiplex PCR; TCRdb's copy has only in-frame clones and leaves some out. The sample includes about 210,000 clones, roughly 82% seen only once; the top ten take roughly 6%. These data are taken from a study of cytomegalovirus exposure and HLA in healthy donors. The wider study: When fewer than 400 donors were genotyped, approximately 81% of them were found to fall in the Caucasian-associated ancestry cluster.

Findings and limits, study-wide: Donors were assumed by presence/absence analyses to have roughly uniform sequencing depth. Apart from CMV serostatus, no immune exposure information was available.

The sample comprised PBMCs. The sequence was collected from a man between 40 and 49 years old in good health and CMV-seropositive. This chain joins TRBV4-1 and TRBJ2-1; 11 positions match TRBD2. CDR3: CASSQDPDVLGTSGNNEQFF. CDR3 DNA sequence: TGCGCCAGCAGCCAAGATCCTGATGTACTTGGGACTAGCGGAAACAATGAGCAGTTCTTC.